What follows describes a single TCR beta chain. These data belong to a study of technical replicates of blood from a few donors. Sequenced by immunoSEQ multiplex PCR; TCRdb stores in-frame clones only, minus some. The data show tens of thousands of clones, 98% seen once. The sequenced material came from T cells isolated from PBMCs. The sequence came from a human donor in good health.

The CDR3 region is CASSTGLAGHTDTQYF. Here the CDR3 DNA reads TGCGCCAGCAGCACCGGACTAGCGGGGCACACAGATACGCAGTATTTT. V is TRBV5-1 and J is TRBJ2-3; 12 bases are a match to TRBD2. Trimming at V came to 4 bases and at J to 2 bases, leaving 5 bases not matched to a gene. This CDR3 has 16 residues. Germline V gene sequence: CDR1 SGHRS, CDR2 YFSETQ.